The clone carrying this T cell receptor (beta chain) has only a few counts. The sample is drawn from a study of CD8 T cells in ankylosing spondylitis. TCRdb redid the calling of the 5' RACE reads with MiXCR, one entry per CDR3 protein. The sample contains 350,000 to 450,000 distinct CDR3 sequences, 20% of which appear only once. The V gene lost 3 bases and the J gene lost 9 bases, with 15 bases spanning the gap. Germline-derived CDR1 and CDR2 are MGHRA and YSYEKL. The CDR3 is 15 amino acids. This TCR came from a male donor with ankylosing spondylitis or in good health (not recorded which). The chain carries TRBV4-1 and TRBJ1-6; perhaps TRBD1 as D (5 bases). Sequencing was carried out using blood, either unsorted or a sorted T cell fraction (not recorded which). CDR3 DNA sequence: TGCGCCAGCAGCCACCAGTTGGCAGGGAGTTCACCCCTCCACTTT. It specifies CASSHQLAGSSPLHF.